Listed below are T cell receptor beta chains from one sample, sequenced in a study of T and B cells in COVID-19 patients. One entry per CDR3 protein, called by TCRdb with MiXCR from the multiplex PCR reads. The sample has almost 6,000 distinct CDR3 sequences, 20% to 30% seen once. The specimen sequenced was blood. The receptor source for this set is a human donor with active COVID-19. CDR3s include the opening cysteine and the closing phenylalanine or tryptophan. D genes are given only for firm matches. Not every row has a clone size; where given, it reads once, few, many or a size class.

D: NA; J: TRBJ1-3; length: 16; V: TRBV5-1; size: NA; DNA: TGCGCCAGCAGCTTGGGGCCTCAGGGTTCTGGAAACACCATATATTTT; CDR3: CASSLGPQGSGNTIYF
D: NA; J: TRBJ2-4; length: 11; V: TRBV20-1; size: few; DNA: TGCAGTGCTGTGGGAGCTACCATTCAGTACTTC; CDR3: CSAVGATIQYF
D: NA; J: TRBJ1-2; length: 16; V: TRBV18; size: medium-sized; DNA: TGTGCCAGCTCACCATCGGAGCTACGTCTTAAGGGCGGCTACACCTTC; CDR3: CASSPSELRLKGGYTF
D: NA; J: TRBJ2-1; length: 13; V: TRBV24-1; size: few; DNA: TGTGCCACCAGTGATTTCAGAAGGGTTGAGCAGTTCTTC; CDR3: CATSDFRRVEQFF
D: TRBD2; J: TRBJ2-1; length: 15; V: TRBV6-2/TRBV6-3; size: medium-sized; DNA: TGTGCCAGCATCCTCGGGACTAGGAGGGGCAATGAGCAGTTCTTC; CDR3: CASILGTRRGNEQFF
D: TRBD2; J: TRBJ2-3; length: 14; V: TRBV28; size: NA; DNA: TGTGCCAGCACCTTAGCGGGAGTACCAGATACGCAGTATTTT; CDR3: CASTLAGVPDTQYF
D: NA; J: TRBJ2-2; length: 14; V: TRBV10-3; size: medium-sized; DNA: TGTGCCATCAGTTTTGGGGAGGACACCGGGGAGCTGTTTTTT; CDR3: CAISFGEDTGELFF
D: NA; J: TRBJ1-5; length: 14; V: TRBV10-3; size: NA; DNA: TGTGCCATGAGCAGCGACAATAGCAATCAGCCCCAGCATTTT; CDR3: CAMSSDNSNQPQHF
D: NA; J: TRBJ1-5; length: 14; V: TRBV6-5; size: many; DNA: TGTGCCAGCAGTTACCTGGCGAGCAATCAGCCCCAGCATTTT; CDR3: CASSYLASNQPQHF
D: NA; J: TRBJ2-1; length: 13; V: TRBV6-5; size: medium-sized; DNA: TGTGCCAGCAGCCAAGGACTGGTTAATGAGCAGTTCTTC; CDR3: CASSQGLVNEQFF
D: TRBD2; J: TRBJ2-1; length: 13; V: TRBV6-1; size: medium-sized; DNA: TGTGCCAGCGCCCTAGCGGCTTACAATGAGCAGTTCTTC; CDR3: CASALAAYNEQFF
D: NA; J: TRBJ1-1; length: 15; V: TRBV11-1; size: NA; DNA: TGTGCCAGCAGCCTGAGGTACCGATCCGGGATCCTAACCTTCTTT; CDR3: CASSLRYRSGILTFF
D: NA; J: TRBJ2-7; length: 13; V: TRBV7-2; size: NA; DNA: TGTGCCAGCAGCGACCAGACATCCTACGAGCAGTACTTC; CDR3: CASSDQTSYEQYF
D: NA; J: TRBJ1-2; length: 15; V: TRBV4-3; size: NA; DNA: TGCGCCAGCAGCCAGAGATTGACAGAGAACTATGGCTACACCTTC; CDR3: CASSQRLTENYGYTF
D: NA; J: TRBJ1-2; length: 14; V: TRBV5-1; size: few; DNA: TGCGCCAGCAGCGTTTTAGGGCCGGGCTATGGCTACACCTTC; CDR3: CASSVLGPGYGYTF
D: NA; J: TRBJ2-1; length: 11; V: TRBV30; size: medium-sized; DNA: TGTGCCTGGAGTGTACAGGGGACTCTCCTCTTC; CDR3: CAWSVQGTLLF